This entry lists 6 T cell receptor beta chains sequenced from one sample in a study of T cells after yellow fever vaccination. Each CDR3 protein is one row after TCRdb ran MiXCR on the 5' RACE reads. Found here are some 600,000 distinct CDR3 sequences, around 16% of them singletons; the top ten hold around a sixth. Here the sequenced sample was PBMCs, taken about 5 days after the first yellow fever vaccination. These receptors were collected from a man in his late teens or twenties who received the YFV17D yellow fever vaccine.

V usage is TRBV20-1 and J usage is TRBJ1-6, with D uncertain. Germline V CDR1 and CDR2: DFQATT, SNEGSKA (reference sequence). Trimming pared 0 bases from V and 8 bases from J, leaving 11 bases between. The CDR3 spans 14 residues. CDR3 loop: CSARDGGVDSPLHF. CDR3 in DNA: TGCAGTGCTAGAGACGGTGGGGTTGATTCACCCCTCCACTTT.

The J gene is TRBJ2-1, the V gene TRBV4-1; D call uncertain. The germline V gene has CDR1 MGHRA and CDR2 YSYEKL. This CDR3 spans 13 amino acids. V lost 3 bases and J 5 bases, leaving 8 bases between the germline ends. CDR3 residues: CASSHRLDNEQFF. The CDR3 DNA reads TGCGCCAGCAGCCATCGTCTAGACAATGAGCAGTTCTTC.

V usage is TRBV6-2 or TRBV6-3 and J usage is TRBJ2-3, with D perhaps TRBD2 (5 bases). The CDR3 is 15 residues long. The germline V gene encodes CDR1 MNHEY and CDR2 SVGEGT. The V and J ends lost 0 bases and 0 bases respectively, with 7 bases between them. The CDR3 here is CASSYSGISTDTQYF. CDR3 bases: TGTGCCAGCAGTTACTCCGGGATTAGCACAGATACGCAGTATTTT.

The chain combines TRBV29-1 with TRBJ1-5; TRBD1 agrees at 8 bases. The V gene end was trimmed by 4 bases and the J gene end by 5 bases; junction bases not matched to a gene: 7. The CDR3 length is 14 residues. Germline CDR1 SQVTM, CDR2 ANQGSEA. The CDR3 sequence: CSVAGTGRHQPQHF. The CDR3 DNA reads TGCAGCGTTGCGGGGACAGGCAGACATCAGCCCCAGCATTTT.

This clonotype was seen a handful of times. The genes are TRBV12-3 or TRBV12-4 and TRBJ1-2; unclear D gene. V dropped 3 bases and J dropped 4 bases, with 15 bases sitting between them. The CDR3 is 15 amino acids. The CDR3 sequence: CASSFIDRVSYGYTF. CDR3 nucleotide sequence: TGTGCCAGCAGTTTTATTGATAGAGTGAGCTATGGCTACACCTTC.

The chain recombines TRBV6-2 or TRBV6-3 with TRBJ2-4; D is possibly TRBD2 (5 bases). The CDR3 sequence is 21 residues long. From germline, CDR1 is MNHEY and CDR2 SVGEGT. V lost 0 bases and J lost 0, with 24 bases in between. CDR3 in DNA: TGTGCCAGCAGTTACTCGAGGACTGCCGGATATTCTATACTAGCCAAAAACATTCAGTACTTC. Protein: CASSYSRTAGYSILAKNIQYF.